This T cell receptor (beta chain) was documented in a study of regulatory T cells in long-lasting Graves disease. Germline values: CDR1 SGHAT, CDR2 FQNNGV. V was trimmed by 5 bases and J by 2 bases, leaving 11 bases between them. This CDR3 is built from 14 residues. Libraries of TCR beta came from iRepertoire HTBI primers plus Arm-PCR of CDR3 regions. One entry per CDR3 protein, called by TCRdb with MiXCR from the multiplex PCR reads. The sample yields approximately 300,000 distinct CDR3 sequences, under 20% seen once. Time point indicated: newly diagnosed GD, antithyroid drugs for less than 3 months. Researchers made the TCR library from RNA that was extracted from PBMCs. Graves' disease diagnoses followed American Thyroid Association guidelines. As collected, the peripheral blood samples measured roughly 10 milliliters each and went into EDTA tubes.

V usage is TRBV11-2 and J usage is TRBJ2-3; weak D call: TRBD2 (6 bases). The sample in question was peripheral blood mononuclear cells (PBMCs), obtained at new diagnosis, from a patient treated with antithyroid drugs. The clonotype originates from a female donor with Graves disease. The CDR3 bases are TGTGCCAGCAGCCGGGACTGGAACACAGATACGCAGTATTTT. It is translated as CASSRDWNTDTQYF.